These 6 T cell receptor beta chains were all obtained from the same sample, sequenced in a study of blood T cell repertoires in COVID-19. Produced via immunoSEQ multiplex PCR; TCRdb's table is partial and in-frame only. The data hold roughly 150,000 clones, with over 80% observed a single time. Sequenced: peripheral blood. These receptor sequences come from a woman aged 80 or over with active or convalescent COVID-19.

V and J are TRBV29-1 and TRBJ2-7, with TRBD1 matching 8 bases. CDR1 SQVTM and CDR2 ANQGSEA come from the germline V gene. The CDR3 totals 13 residues. The trim removed 7 bases at V and 5 bases at J, leaving 10 bases unmatched. This CDR3 is CSAWGTGEDEQYF. The CDR3 nucleotides are TGCAGCGCCTGGGGGACAGGTGAGGACGAGCAGTACTTC.

The chain carries TRBV6-5 and TRBJ1-5; no firm D call. Trimming cost V 5 bases and J 6 bases, with 11 bases left between them. The CDR3 runs 13 residues. The germline V gene has CDR1 MNHEY and CDR2 SVGAGI. The CDR3 loop reads CASSPTVGQPQHF. The CDR3 nucleotides are TGTGCCAGCAGTCCCACAGTGGGTCAGCCCCAGCATTTT.

This clone was recorded once. V is TRBV2 and J is TRBJ1-1; D unresolved. This CDR3 contains 14 residues. Germline V gene data show CDR1 as SNHLY and CDR2 as FYNNEI. The V end lost 3 bases, the J end lost 3 bases, and 11 bases lay between the germline ends. In DNA form, the CDR3 reads TGTGCCAGCAGTGAGAGGAGGAGTGACACTGAAGCTTTCTTT. Residues: CASSERRSDTEAFF.

This CDR3 is CASRGQGEYGYTF. The CDR3 region has the DNA TGTGCCAGTAGGGGACAGGGGGAGTATGGCTACACCTTC. The V call is TRBV19, the J call TRBJ1-2, with TRBD1 matching 11 bases. The CDR3 covers 13 residues. Losses at the gene ends were 6 bases for V and 5 bases for J; bases not matched to a gene: 2. Germline loops: CDR1 LNHDA, CDR2 SQIVND (reference sequence).

The chain couples TRBV11-3 to TRBJ1-1; D is possibly TRBD1 (5 bases). CDR3 length equals 14 residues. Trimming shortened V by 4 bases and J by 2 bases, and 11 bases separated the two germline ends. Germline V gene lookup returns CDR1 SGHNT and CDR2 YENEEA. CDR3 DNA: TGTGCCAGCAGCTCACGGGGGGGAAACACTGAAGCTTTCTTT. It yields the protein CASSSRGGNTEAFF.

V gene TRBV5-6 combines with J gene TRBJ1-3; D might be TRBD1 (5 bases). Germline V CDR1 and CDR2: SGHDT, YYEEEE. The length of the CDR3 is 14 residues. Trimming took off 3 bases at V and 4 bases at J, with 11 bases between the two ends. CDR3 amino acids: CASSWMGPGNTIYF. The CDR3 region has the DNA TGTGCCAGCAGCTGGATGGGGCCAGGAAACACCATATATTTT.